Below, 8 T cell receptor beta chains from the same sample are listed, as sequenced in a study of chronic HIV infection and antiretroviral therapy. TCRdb itself ran the 5' RACE reads through MiXCR, one entry per CDR3 protein. This table holds approximately 47,000 distinct CDR3 sequences, about 19% found once. Sequenced sample: peripheral blood. Source of these receptors: an adult who had HIV and had not received antiretroviral therapy, or was an uninfected healthy control (not recorded which).

J is TRBJ1-2 and V is TRBV6-2 or TRBV6-3; weak D call: TRBD1 (5 bases). Germline CDR1 is MNHEY and CDR2 is SVGEGT. The CDR3 extends over 12 amino acids. Trimming shortened V by 5 bases and J by 3 bases, and 7 bases separated the two germline ends. The CDR3 loop reads CASSEGYYGYTF. The DNA for the CDR3 is TGTGCCAGCAGTGAGGGGTACTATGGCTACACCTTC.

This clonotype appeared a few times. The chain joins TRBV29-1 to TRBJ2-1; the match to TRBD2 covers 13 bases. The V gene's germline CDR1 is SQVTM and CDR2 ANQGSEA. V shed 7 bases, J shed 6 bases, and the junction held 6 bases outside the gene matches. The CDR3 loop spans 14 amino acids. The CDR3 sequence: CSGGLAGASNEQFF. The CDR3, as DNA: TGCAGCGGTGGACTAGCGGGAGCTAGCAATGAGCAGTTCTTC.

V gene TRBV28 combines with J gene TRBJ2-5; 7 bases are a match to TRBD1. With 6 bases clipped from V and 1 base from J, the junction kept 5 bases outside the gene matches. CDR1 and CDR2 (germline): MDHEN, SYDVKM. The CDR3 runs 14 residues. CDR3 nucleotide sequence: TGTGCCAGCAGGAGGGACAGCCCCCAAGAGACCCAGTACTTC. It yields the protein CASRRDSPQETQYF.

This clonotype was recorded a few times. The rearrangement links TRBV28 to TRBJ1-1; no firm D call. The germline V gene encodes CDR1 MDHEN and CDR2 SYDVKM. The CDR3 extends over 12 amino acids. The V end was cut by 3 bases, the J end by 4 bases, with 6 bases between. The CDR3 region is CASSLLTTEAFF. Written as DNA, the CDR3 is TGTGCCAGCAGTTTGTTGACCACTGAAGCTTTCTTT.

This chain uses TRBV14 with TRBJ2-1; 8 nucleotides line up with TRBD2. CDR3 length: 16 residues. V was clipped by 4 bases and J by 2 bases; unmatched bases: 7. CDR1 is SGHDN and CDR2 is FVKESK in the germline V gene. The CDR3 coding sequence is TGTGCCAGCAGCCGCAAGCTAGCGGGCCCCTACAATGAGCAGTTCTTC. Amino acid sequence: CASSRKLAGPYNEQFF.

At least ten counts were recorded for this clonotype. The chain links TRBV5-1 to TRBJ2-7, with TRBD2 as a possible D gene (6 bases). Trimming shortened V by 0 bases and J by 3 bases, and 7 bases separated the two germline ends. CDR1 is SGHRS, CDR2 YFSETQ, per germline. CDR3 length: 13 residues. The CDR3 coding sequence is TGCGCCAGCAGCTTGGTGGAGGGCTACGAGCAGTACTTC. It codes for CASSLVEGYEQYF.

This clonotype occurred a few times. The V and J genes are TRBV4-1 and TRBJ2-5; no firm D call. CDR3 length: 13 residues. The germline V gene encodes CDR1 MGHRA and CDR2 YSYEKL. The ends were cut back, 4 bases at V and 5 bases at J, with 11 bases in the middle. DNA for the CDR3: TGCGCCAGCAGCCCATATAGAAGGGAGACCCAGTACTTC. It specifies CASSPYRRETQYF.

This clonotype was observed once. The J gene is TRBJ2-5, the V gene TRBV20-1, with D perhaps TRBD2 (7 bases). With 2 bases removed from V and 3 bases from J, the gap between germline ends came to 16 bases. The CDR3 totals 15 residues. The germline V gene has CDR1 DFQATT and CDR2 SNEGSKA (reference sequence). CDR3 amino acids: CSARPLRGGKETQYF. For the CDR3, the DNA is TGCAGTGCTAGACCCCTCAGGGGAGGGAAAGAGACCCAGTACTTC.